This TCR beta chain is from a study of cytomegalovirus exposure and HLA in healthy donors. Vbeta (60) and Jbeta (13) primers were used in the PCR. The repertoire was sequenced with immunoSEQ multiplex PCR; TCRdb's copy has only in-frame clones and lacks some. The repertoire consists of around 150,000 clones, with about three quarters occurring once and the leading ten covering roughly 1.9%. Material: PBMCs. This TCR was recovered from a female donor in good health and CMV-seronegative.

In DNA, the CDR3 is TGTGCCAGCAGCTTAGAATTTGGGACAGGCGTGAACACTGAAGCTTTCTTT. Translating gives CASSLEFGTGVNTEAFF. The chain combines TRBV7-8 with TRBJ1-1; TRBD1 matches 8 bases. The length of the CDR3 is 17 residues. V lost 1 base, J lost 0 bases, and 7 bases stayed unmatched. Germline CDR1 and CDR2: SGHVS and FQNEAQ.